Below, 17 T cell receptor beta chains from the same sample are listed, as sequenced in a study of T cells in Graves' hyperthyroidism and ophthalmopathy. Authors of the study amplified TCR beta CDR3 regions from RNA transcripts. First-round RT-PCR with HTBI primers amplified the TCR CDR3 region. Each CDR3 protein is one row after TCRdb ran MiXCR on the multiplex PCR reads. The repertoire includes 650,000 to 700,000 distinct CDR3 sequences, roughly a sixth of them detected once, and roughly a sixth sits in the top ten. Material for sequencing was blood. The source of these receptors is a man aged 50 or older with Graves' hyperthyroidism.

There are a few counts of this clonotype. This chain connects TRBV6-2 or TRBV6-3 to TRBJ2-7; D possibly corresponds to TRBD2 (5 bases). CDR1 is MNHEY, CDR2 SVGEGT, per germline. Trimming left V 0 bases short and J 7 bases short, with 19 bases between. This CDR3 spans 16 amino acids. CDR3 region: CASSYSSGTFLLEQYF. The CDR3 DNA is TGTGCCAGCAGTTACTCAAGCGGAACCTTCCTATTAGAGCAGTACTTC.

This clonotype was recorded at least ten times. The genes are TRBV6-1 and TRBJ2-3, with 8 nucleotides matching TRBD2. CDR1 and CDR2 (germline): MNHNS, SASEGT. Germline trimming cut 7 bases from V and 3 bases from J; bases unmatched to any gene: 9. This CDR3 has 15 residues. The CDR3 sequence: CASTGGVSSTDTQYF. CDR3 nucleotide sequence: TGTGCCAGCACCGGGGGGGTTTCGTCGACAGATACGCAGTATTTT.

J is TRBJ1-5 and V is TRBV2, with unresolved D. This CDR3 is built from 15 residues. The germline V gene has CDR1 SNHLY and CDR2 FYNNEI. V lost 4 bases and J lost 4, with 14 bases in between. The CDR3 here is CASSGGGGSNQPQHF. Here the CDR3 DNA reads TGTGCCAGCAGTGGGGGAGGCGGGAGTAATCAGCCCCAGCATTTT.

The chain links TRBV15 to TRBJ2-1, with TRBD2 identical over 11 bases. V trimming: 0 bases; J trimming: 4 bases; junction bases outside the gene matches: 2. From germline, CDR1 is LNHNV and CDR2 YYDKDF (reference sequence). This CDR3 is 16 amino acids long. In DNA form, the CDR3 reads TGTGCCACCAGCAGAGAACTAGCGGGGGCTTACAATGAGCAGTTCTTC. This sequence encodes CATSRELAGAYNEQFF.

This clonotype was counted at least ten times. The CDR3 DNA sequence: TGCAGTGCTAGAGATTTGGGAAATGAGCAGTTCTTC. Protein sequence: CSARDLGNEQFF. J is TRBJ2-1 and V is TRBV20-1; D is uncertain. The germline V gene encodes CDR1 DFQATT and CDR2 SNEGSKA (reference sequence). The CDR3 is 12 residues long. Trimming removed 0 bases at V and 7 bases at J, with 7 bases between.

The J gene is TRBJ2-3, the V gene TRBV20-1, with TRBD2 identical over 14 bases. V dropped 6 bases and J dropped 1; count of bases not matched to a gene: 3. CDR1 is DFQATT, CDR2 SNEGSKA, per germline (reference sequence). The CDR3 runs to 15 residues. CDR3 nucleotide sequence: TGCAGTGCAGGGACTAGCGGGAGAGGCACAGATACGCAGTATTTT. The encoded protein is CSAGTSGRGTDTQYF.

This clonotype was detected ten times or more. CDR3 region: CASNGPGGLSNQPQHF. CDR3 bases: TGTGCCAGCAACGGTCCCGGGGGGCTGAGCAATCAGCCCCAGCATTTT. J is TRBJ1-5 and V is TRBV2; the D gene is possibly TRBD1 (6 bases). The CDR3 consists of 16 residues. CDR1 and CDR2 from the germline V gene are SNHLY and FYNNEI. The V gene lost 7 bases and the J gene lost 1 base, with 17 bases spanning the gap.

This clonotype was recorded a few times. The chain combines TRBV3-1 with TRBJ1-5, with D maybe TRBD1 (5 bases). The CDR3 loop spans 14 amino acids. Germline V lookup: CDR1 LGHDT, CDR2 YNNKEL (reference sequence). The germline V and J ends were trimmed by 1 base and 6 bases, with 10 bases remaining between them. The CDR3: CASSQGQIAQPQHF. DNA of the CDR3: TGTGCCAGCAGCCAAGGACAGATTGCTCAGCCCCAGCATTTT.

The table lists this clonotype with many counts. The V call is TRBV6-1, the J call TRBJ2-1; 12 nucleotides line up with TRBD1. The CDR3 consists of 16 residues. Germline loops: CDR1 MNHNS, CDR2 SASEGT. The ends lost 5 bases at V and 6 bases at J; junction bases unmatched: 8. The CDR3 region is CASSNPGQGAVNEQFF. The CDR3 DNA reads as TGTGCCAGCAGTAACCCGGGACAGGGGGCTGTCAATGAGCAGTTCTTC.

Ten or more counts support this clonotype. The V call is TRBV6-1, the J call TRBJ2-2, with TRBD2 as a possible D gene (5 bases). The CDR3 has 16 residues. Looked up from germline, CDR1 is MNHNS and CDR2 is SASEGT. V was trimmed by 5 bases and J by 0 bases, leaving 13 bases between them. The CDR3 nucleotides read TGTGCCAGCAGTCCCCTGAGCGGAGCGAACACCGGGGAGCTGTTTTTT. Translating gives CASSPLSGANTGELFF.

This clonotype was detected ten times or more. The V and J genes are TRBV18 and TRBJ2-7; 7 bases map to TRBD1. V was clipped by 2 bases and J by 2 bases; unmatched bases: 6. This CDR3 contains 15 residues. The germline V gene encodes CDR1 KGHSH and CDR2 LQKENI. CDR3 sequence (DNA): TGTGCCAGCTCACCAGGACAGGTGGGGACCTACGAGCAGTACTTC. Translating it yields CASSPGQVGTYEQYF.

This clonotype was seen ten or more times. The chain recombines TRBV28 with TRBJ1-2; 9 positions agree with TRBD1. This CDR3 has 19 residues. Losses at the gene ends were 3 bases for V and 0 bases for J; bases not matched to a gene: 14. From germline, CDR1 is MDHEN and CDR2 SYDVKM. CDR3 amino acids: CASSFFGAGQGPPNYGYTF. The CDR3 nucleotides read TGTGCCAGCAGTTTCTTTGGAGCGGGACAGGGACCCCCTAACTATGGCTACACCTTC.

This clonotype has ten or more counts. The chain links TRBV6-6 to TRBJ2-5, with D uncertain. Trimming left V 2 bases short and J 2 bases short, with 6 bases between. The CDR3 has 13 amino acids. The germline V gene encodes CDR1 MNHNY and CDR2 SVGAGI (reference sequence). For the CDR3, the DNA is TGTGCCAGCAGTTACGCACAGCAAGAGACCCAGTACTTC. Translation: CASSYAQQETQYF.

This clonotype was found many times. This chain links TRBV24-1 with TRBJ1-2; a possible D gene is TRBD1 (6 bases). The germline V gene has CDR1 KGHDR and CDR2 SFDVKD. The CDR3 length is 13 residues. Trimming took 1 base from V and 7 from J, leaving 9 bases between them. The CDR3 here is CATSDLQGFGYTF. Here the CDR3 DNA reads TGTGCCACCAGTGATTTACAGGGTTTTGGCTACACCTTC.

The V and J genes are TRBV29-1 and TRBJ2-7; D perhaps matches TRBD2 (6 bases). The germline V gene has CDR1 SQVTM and CDR2 ANQGSEA. The germline V and J ends were trimmed by 4 bases and 2 bases, with 12 bases remaining between them. This CDR3 has 13 residues. CDR3 region: CSVGLADPYEQYF. The CDR3 nucleotides read TGCAGCGTTGGATTAGCGGATCCCTACGAGCAGTACTTC.

The V gene is TRBV24-1, the J gene TRBJ2-3, with 7 positions matching TRBD1. The V gene end was trimmed by 5 bases and the J gene end by 11 bases; junction bases not matched to a gene: 9. CDR3 size: 13 residues. Germline assignment: CDR1 KGHDR and CDR2 SFDVKD. The CDR3 sequence is CATSGYRGSLQYF. Here the CDR3 DNA reads TGTGCCACCAGTGGCTACAGGGGCTCTCTGCAGTATTTT.

There are many counts of this clonotype. The chain combines TRBV6-1 with TRBJ2-7; TRBD1 agrees at 7 bases. The CDR3 has 13 amino acids. Germline V gene data show CDR1 as MNHNS and CDR2 as SASEGT. V trimming: 10 bases; J trimming: 3 bases; junction bases outside the gene matches: 9. In DNA form, the CDR3 reads TGTGCCACTCTAAGTAGGGACAGCTACGAGCAGTACTTC. This sequence encodes CATLSRDSYEQYF.